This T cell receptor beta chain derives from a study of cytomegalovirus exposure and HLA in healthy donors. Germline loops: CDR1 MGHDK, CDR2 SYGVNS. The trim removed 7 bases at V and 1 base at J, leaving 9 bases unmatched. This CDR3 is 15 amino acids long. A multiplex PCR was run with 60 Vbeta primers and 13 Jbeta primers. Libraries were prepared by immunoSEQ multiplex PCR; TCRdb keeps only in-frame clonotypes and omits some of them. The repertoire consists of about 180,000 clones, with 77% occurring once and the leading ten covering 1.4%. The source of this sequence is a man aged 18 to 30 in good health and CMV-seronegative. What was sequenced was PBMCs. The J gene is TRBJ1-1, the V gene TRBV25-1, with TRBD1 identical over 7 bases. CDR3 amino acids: CASNSPTGPNTEAFF. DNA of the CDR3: TGTGCCAGCAACTCACCGACAGGGCCGAACACTGAAGCTTTCTTT.